A single sample gave rise to the 26 T cell receptor beta chains below, sequenced in a study of regulatory T cells in long-lasting Graves disease. Arm-PCR with iRepertoire HTBI primers amplified the CDR3 regions for these TCR beta libraries. MiXCR was run by TCRdb on the multiplex PCR reads, yielding one entry per CDR3 protein. The sample has roughly 610,000 distinct CDR3 sequences; roughly 16% are singletons. Time point specified: newly diagnosed GD, antithyroid drugs for less than 3 months. After RNA was extracted from PBMCs, the TCR library was made from it. The sample was also reused in another study, on T cells in Graves' hyperthyroidism and ophthalmopathy.

The sequencing used peripheral blood mononuclear cells (PBMCs), collected at new diagnosis, from a patient treated with antithyroid drugs. Receptor source: a man aged 18-30 years with Graves disease.

V usage is TRBV3-1 and J usage is TRBJ1-4, with 9 nucleotides matching TRBD1. The CDR3 length is 16 residues. The germline V gene encodes CDR1 LGHDT and CDR2 YNNKEL (reference sequence). With V trimmed by 1 base and J by 0 bases, 0 bases remained unmatched. CDR3: CASSQGTGATNEKLFF. CDR3 nucleotide sequence: TGTGCCAGCAGCCAAGGGACAGGGGCAACTAATGAAAAACTGTTTTTT. The whole variable domain, filled in from reference TRBV3-1 and TRBJ1-4, reads DTAVSQTPKYLVTQMGNDKSIKCEQNLGHDTMYWYKQDSKKFLKIMFSYNNKELIINETVPNRFSPKSPDKAHLNLHINSLELGDSAVYFCASSQGTGATNEKLFFGSGTQLSVL.

The chain employs TRBV9 and TRBJ2-3; D perhaps matches TRBD1 (6 bases). Germline CDR1 is SGDLS and CDR2 is YYNGEE. The CDR3 length is 15 residues. The V and J ends lost 3 bases and 5 bases respectively, with 16 bases between them. The CDR3 protein is CASSGTVGRRDTQYF. As DNA, the CDR3 is TGTGCCAGCAGCGGGACAGTCGGTAGAAGAGATACGCAGTATTTT.

This clonotype occurred a few times. The rearrangement links TRBV20-1 to TRBJ2-6, with 10 bases lining up with TRBD1. The CDR3 has 19 residues. Trimming cost V 1 base and J 1 base; bases outside gene matches: 10. CDR1 and CDR2 from the germline V gene are DFQATT and SNEGSKA (reference sequence). CDR3 sequence reads: CSARVPAGTGESGANVLTF. In DNA form, the CDR3 reads TGCAGTGCTAGAGTCCCCGCCGGGACAGGGGAATCTGGGGCCAACGTCCTGACTTTC.

This clonotype has a count of ten or more. The rearrangement joins TRBV7-8 to TRBJ1-1, with unresolved D. Germline V gene data show CDR1 as SGHVS and CDR2 as FQNEAQ. The CDR3 is 13 amino acids. Deletions cut 1 base from V and 3 bases from J, with 6 bases between. CDR3 DNA sequence: TGTGCCAGCAGCTTAGAGCCATACACTGAAGCTTTCTTT. It encodes CASSLEPYTEAFF.

Notes on this clonotype: This may arise from a read error, as a much more abundant clone is one base away. The chain links TRBV6-2 or TRBV6-3 to TRBJ2-7; 10 bases line up with TRBD1. The CDR3 is made up of 19 amino acids. The V gene's germline CDR1 is MNHEY and CDR2 SVGEGT. The ends lost 0 bases at V and 3 bases at J; junction bases unmatched: 14. The CDR3 protein is CASSYSTGTGATPYYEQYF. Written as DNA, the CDR3 is TGTGCCAGCAGTTACTCGACCGGGACAGGGGCGACCCCTTACTACGAGCAGTACTTC.

For the CDR3, the DNA is TGTGCCAGCAGTGTTCGAGCGGGCGAAGCCAGGGGAAACATTCAGTACTTC. This sequence encodes CASSVRAGEARGNIQYF. The chain uses TRBV2 and TRBJ2-4; D is perhaps TRBD1 or TRBD2 (6 bases each). V was cut by 4 bases and J by 6 bases, with 22 bases left in between. This CDR3 is built from 17 residues. Per the germline V gene, CDR1 is SNHLY and CDR2 is FYNNEI.

A note on this clonotype: A much larger clone sits a single nucleotide away, making a read error possible. The rearrangement uses TRBV25-1 and TRBJ2-5; D gene unclear. This CDR3 is built from 15 residues. Germline CDR1 and CDR2: MGHDK and SYGVNS. CDR3 region: CASASSIGFQETQCF. The DNA for the CDR3 is TGTGCCAGCGCGTCTAGTATCGGCTTCCAAGAGACCCAGTGCTTC.

This clonotype was counted only a few times. This chain joins TRBV7-9 and TRBJ2-7; D remains ambiguous. The germline gives CDR1 SEHNR, CDR2 FQNEAQ (reference sequence). This CDR3 contains 17 residues. Trimming cost V 5 bases and J 4 bases, with 24 bases left between them. The DNA of the CDR3 is TGTGCCAGCAGCCCAGCTTGGGTCGCGGCACTCAGGTACGAGCAGTACTTC. Its translation is CASSPAWVAALRYEQYF.

V gene TRBV3-1 combines with J gene TRBJ2-5; D is possibly TRBD2 (6 bases). Trimming took off 7 bases at V and 4 bases at J, with 19 bases between the two ends. The CDR3 runs 15 residues. Germline V CDR1 and CDR2: LGHDT, YNNKEL (reference sequence). The CDR3 loop reads CASIPSGGFGETQYF. The CDR3, as DNA: TGTGCCAGCATACCCTCCGGGGGATTCGGAGAGACCCAGTACTTC.

The chain uses TRBV9 and TRBJ2-2; D possibly corresponds to TRBD1 (6 bases). CDR1 SGDLS and CDR2 YYNGEE come from the germline V gene. Trimming cost V 0 bases and J 4 bases, with 10 bases left between them. CDR3 length equals 15 residues. The CDR3, as DNA: TGTGCCAGCAGCGTAGAGGGGGTGGGCACCGGGGAGCTGTTTTTT. This sequence encodes CASSVEGVGTGELFF.

This clonotype was counted a few times. The chain recombines TRBV6-1 with TRBJ2-5; D is uncertain. The CDR3 covers 13 residues. Between the trimmed V and J ends, which lost 6 bases and 1 base, there was a span of 9 bases. Germline CDR1 is MNHNS and CDR2 is SASEGT. Here the CDR3 reads CASRRPIQETQYF. The CDR3 DNA sequence: TGTGCCAGCAGGCGCCCGATCCAAGAGACCCAGTACTTC.

The V and J genes are TRBV27 and TRBJ2-3, with 8 bases fitting TRBD2. V gave up 10 bases and J gave up 2 bases; unmatched junction bases: 5. CDR1 and CDR2 (germline): MNHEY, SMNVEV (reference sequence). The CDR3 covers 13 residues. The CDR3 spells CAIGGGATDTQYF. Written as DNA, the CDR3 is TGTGCCATCGGGGGGGGGGCCACAGATACGCAGTATTTT.

The rearrangement links TRBV27 to TRBJ2-3; perhaps TRBD2 as D (6 bases). V shed 3 bases and J shed 4 bases, with 14 bases lying between them. The CDR3 sequence is 15 residues long. Germline lookup yields CDR1 MNHEY and CDR2 SMNVEV (reference sequence). CDR3: CASSFVGGPADTQYF. The CDR3 region has the DNA TGTGCCAGCAGTTTCGTGGGAGGACCCGCAGATACGCAGTATTTT.

The chain recombines TRBV7-2 with TRBJ2-3; D gene unclear. The CDR3 is 14 amino acids. V gave up 6 bases and J gave up 6 bases, with 16 bases separating them. The V gene's germline CDR1 is SGHTA and CDR2 FQGNSA. As DNA, the CDR3 is TGTGCCAGCAGGCGAGAAAGGACCCCTGATACGCAGTATTTT. This encodes CASRRERTPDTQYF. Combining the CDR3 with reference TRBV7-2 and TRBJ2-3 gives the whole variable domain GAGVSQSPSNKVTEKGKDVELRCDPISGHTALYWYRQSLGQGLEFLIYFQGNSAPDKSGLPSDRFSAERTGGSVSTLTIQRTQQEDSAVYLCASRRERTPDTQYFGPGTRLTVL.

This chain uses TRBV6-2 or TRBV6-3 with TRBJ1-1, with D hard to call. Between the trimmed V and J ends, which lost 5 bases and 6 bases, there was a span of 10 bases. The CDR3 is 12 residues long. The germline CDR1 and CDR2 sequences are MNHEY and SVGEGT. Written as DNA, the CDR3 is TGTGCCAGCAGTGTTTGGAATCCTGAAGCTTTCTTT. This encodes CASSVWNPEAFF.

The chain has TRBV29-1 and TRBJ2-1; 15 bases align to TRBD2. The V segment lost 2 bases and the J segment 3 bases; nucleotides outside the gene matches: 8. Per the germline V gene, CDR1 is SQVTM and CDR2 is ANQGSEA. This CDR3 has 18 residues. Here the CDR3 DNA reads TGCAGCGTTGAACTTTTCGGGACTAGCGGGAGGTTCTACAATGAGCAGTTCTTC. Translating it yields CSVELFGTSGRFYNEQFF.

The chain recombines TRBV20-1 with TRBJ1-5, with D possibly matching TRBD1 (6 bases). CDR3 size: 14 residues. Per germline, CDR1 DFQATT and CDR2 SNEGSKA (reference sequence). Trimming shortened V by 6 bases and J by 6 bases, and 18 bases separated the two germline ends. CDR3 region: CSAKTAGGGQPQHF. The CDR3 DNA follows: TGCAGTGCAAAGACGGCGGGGGGCGGTCAGCCCCAGCATTTT.

This clonotype came up many times. The chain links TRBV7-8 to TRBJ2-7; D might be TRBD2 (5 bases). The CDR3 covers 15 residues. The germline gives CDR1 SGHVS, CDR2 FQNEAQ. Trimming cost V 4 bases and J 0 bases, with 13 bases left between them. The CDR3 region has the DNA TGTGCCAGCAGCTCTCTAGCACTGAGCTCCTACGAGCAGTACTTC. Translating gives CASSSLALSSYEQYF.

The chain links TRBV7-9 to TRBJ1-1; 8 bases are a match to TRBD1. The V gene's germline CDR1 is SEHNR and CDR2 FQNEAQ (reference sequence). The CDR3 length is 17 residues. V dropped 4 bases and J dropped 1; count of bases not matched to a gene: 11. The CDR3 coding sequence is TGTGCCAGCAGCTCGGACAGGGAAAGCATAGCGAACACTGAAGCTTTCTTT. It specifies CASSSDRESIANTEAFF.

This clonotype has just a few counts. V usage is TRBV3-1 and J usage is TRBJ1-1, with TRBD1 identical over 7 bases. The CDR3 sequence is 14 residues long. Germline loops: CDR1 LGHDT, CDR2 YNNKEL (reference sequence). J gave up 5 bases and V 4 bases, and 7 bases lay outside the gene matches. The DNA of the CDR3 is TGTGCCAGCAGCCGACTCGGGACAGATACTGAAGCTTTCTTT. Protein sequence: CASSRLGTDTEAFF. The whole variable domain, filled in from reference TRBV3-1 and TRBJ1-1, reads DTAVSQTPKYLVTQMGNDKSIKCEQNLGHDTMYWYKQDSKKFLKIMFSYNNKELIINETVPNRFSPKSPDKAHLNLHINSLELGDSAVYFCASSRLGTDTEAFFGQGTRLTVV.

This clonotype was recorded at least ten times. The chain recombines TRBV10-3 with TRBJ2-7; D may be TRBD1 (5 bases). V gave up 10 bases and J gave up 2 bases, with 12 bases separating them. This CDR3 comprises 12 residues. Germline V gives CDR1 ENHRY, CDR2 SYGVKD. CDR3 sequence reads: CANGQGTYEQYF. In DNA form, the CDR3 reads TGTGCCAACGGCCAGGGAACCTACGAGCAGTACTTC.

CDR3 region: CASILTGTGGARTEAFF. The CDR3 coding sequence is TGTGCCAGCATTCTAACCGGGACAGGGGGCGCCCGGACTGAAGCTTTCTTT. The chain combines TRBV6-7 with TRBJ1-1; 12 bases fit TRBD1. TRBV6-7 has ORF status, its function being uncertain. This CDR3 is 17 amino acids long. V dropped 7 bases and J dropped 5; count of bases not matched to a gene: 14.

This clonotype was detected ten times or more. The chain has TRBV2 and TRBJ2-7; 7 bases are a match to TRBD2. The J segment lost 2 bases and the V segment lost 6 bases, leaving 7 bases of the junction unmatched. Germline values: CDR1 SNHLY, CDR2 FYNNEI. CDR3 length: 14 amino acids. The CDR3 DNA reads as TGTGCCAGCAGGACGACTAGCCCACCCTACGAGCAGTACTTC. It codes for CASRTTSPPYEQYF.

The gene calls are TRBV2 and TRBJ1-1; D is uncertain. The CDR3 totals 13 residues. V gave up 6 bases and J gave up 2 bases, with 10 bases separating them. The germline CDR1 and CDR2 sequences are SNHLY and FYNNEI. The CDR3 DNA sequence: TGTGCCAGCAGATGGACGGGAAACACTGAAGCTTTCTTT. It encodes CASRWTGNTEAFF.

This clonotype appeared a single time. The chain has TRBV20-1 and TRBJ2-1; tentatively, D is TRBD2 (6 bases). Per germline, CDR1 DFQATT and CDR2 SNEGSKA (reference sequence). Trimming pared 3 bases from V and 5 bases from J, leaving 17 bases between. This CDR3 is built from 15 residues. CDR3 coding DNA: TGCAGTGCTAGTCGTTCTGGGACTCCTGACAATGAGCAGTTCTTC. Its translation is CSASRSGTPDNEQFF.

This clonotype showed up many times. The J gene is TRBJ1-1, the V gene TRBV27, with D unresolved. CDR3 length equals 15 residues. Germline CDR1 and CDR2: MNHEY and SMNVEV (reference sequence). V gave up 5 bases and J gave up 3 bases, with 16 bases separating them. CDR3 loop: CASSLLPGRDTEAFF. The CDR3 DNA follows: TGTGCCAGCAGTCTACTACCCGGAAGGGACACTGAAGCTTTCTTT.